This T cell receptor beta chain was retrieved from a study of chemoradiotherapy in HPV16-positive cancers. Repeated repertoire sampling spanned the course of chemoradiotherapy. Method: immunoSEQ multiplex PCR; TCRdb's copy keeps in-frame clones and lacks some. The repertoire holds approximately 9,500 clones, with approximately 70% as singletons. The CDR3 covers 14 residues. Trimming removed 6 bases from V and 2 bases from J; junction bases left unmatched: 5. CDR1 is MDHEN, CDR2 SYDVKM, per germline. This receptor was obtained from a human donor with HPV-associated anogenital cancer. Sample: tumor tissue, taken from a patient who underwent chemoradiotherapy. The J gene is TRBJ1-2, the V gene TRBV28, with 8 bases that match TRBD1. CDR3 in DNA: TGTGCCAGCAGAACGGGGGACAGGAACTATGGCTACACCTTC. Protein: CASRTGDRNYGYTF.